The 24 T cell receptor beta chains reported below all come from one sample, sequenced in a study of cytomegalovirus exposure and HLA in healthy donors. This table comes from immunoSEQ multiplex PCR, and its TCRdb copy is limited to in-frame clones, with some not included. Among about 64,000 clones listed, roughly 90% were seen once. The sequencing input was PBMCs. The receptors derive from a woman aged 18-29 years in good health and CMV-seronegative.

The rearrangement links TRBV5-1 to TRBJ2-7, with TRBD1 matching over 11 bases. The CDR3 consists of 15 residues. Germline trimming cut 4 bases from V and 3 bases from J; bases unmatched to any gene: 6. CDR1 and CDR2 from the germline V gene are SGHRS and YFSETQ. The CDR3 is CASSRSGTGGYEQYF. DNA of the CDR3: TGCGCCAGCAGCCGTTCCGGGACAGGGGGCTACGAGCAGTACTTC.

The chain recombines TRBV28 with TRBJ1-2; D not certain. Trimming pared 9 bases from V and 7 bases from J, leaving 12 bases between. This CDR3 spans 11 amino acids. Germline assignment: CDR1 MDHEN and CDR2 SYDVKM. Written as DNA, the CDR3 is TGTGCCAGTTTTGAGTTGCGTGGCTACACCTTC. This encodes CASFELRGYTF.

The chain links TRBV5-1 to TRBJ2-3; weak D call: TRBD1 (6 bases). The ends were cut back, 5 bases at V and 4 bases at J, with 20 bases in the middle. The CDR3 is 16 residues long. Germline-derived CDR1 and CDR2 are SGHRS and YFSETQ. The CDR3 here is CASSLQGGVSSDTQYF. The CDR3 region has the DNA TGCGCCAGCAGTCTTCAAGGGGGAGTATCATCAGATACGCAGTATTTT.

The DNA for the CDR3 is TGTGCCAGCAGCCGCGGGAGCGGGGGGCCCTGGGGAGAGACCCAGTACTTC. This translates into CASSRGSGGPWGETQYF. The V and J genes are TRBV7-6 and TRBJ2-5; the match to TRBD2 covers 9 bases. This CDR3 spans 17 amino acids. V was pared by 5 bases and J by 4 bases, with 14 bases of the junction left unmatched. Per germline, CDR1 SGHVS and CDR2 FNYEAQ. The full variable domain, rest sourced from reference TRBV7-6 and TRBJ2-5, is GAGVSQSPRYKVTKRGQDVALRCDPISGHVSLYWYRQALGQGPEFLTYFNYEAQQDKSGLPNDRFSAERPEGSISTLTIQRTEQRDSAMYRCASSRGSGGPWGETQYFGPGTRLLVL.

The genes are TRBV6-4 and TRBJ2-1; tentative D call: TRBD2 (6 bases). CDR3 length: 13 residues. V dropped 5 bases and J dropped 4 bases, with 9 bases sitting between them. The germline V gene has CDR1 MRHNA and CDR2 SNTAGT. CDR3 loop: CASSPGAYNEQFF. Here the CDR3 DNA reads TGTGCCAGCAGTCCGGGAGCGTACAATGAGCAGTTCTTC.

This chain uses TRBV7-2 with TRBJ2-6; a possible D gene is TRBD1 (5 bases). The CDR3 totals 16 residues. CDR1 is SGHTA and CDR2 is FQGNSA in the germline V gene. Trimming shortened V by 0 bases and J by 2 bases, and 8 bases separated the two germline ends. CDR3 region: CASSLAGRAGANVLTF. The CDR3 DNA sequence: TGTGCCAGCAGCTTAGCGGGCAGGGCTGGGGCCAACGTCCTGACTTTC.

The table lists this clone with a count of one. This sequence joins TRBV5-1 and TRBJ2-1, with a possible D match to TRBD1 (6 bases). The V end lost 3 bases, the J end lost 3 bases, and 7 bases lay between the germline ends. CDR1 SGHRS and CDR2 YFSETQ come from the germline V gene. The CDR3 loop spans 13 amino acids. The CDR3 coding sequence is TGCGCCAGCAGCTCGACAGGCTACAATGAGCAGTTCTTC. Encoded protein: CASSSTGYNEQFF. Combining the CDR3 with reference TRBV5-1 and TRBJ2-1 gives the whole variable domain KAGVTQTPRYLIKTRGQQVTLSCSPISGHRSVSWYQQTPGQGLQFLFEYFSETQRNKGNFPGRFSGRQFSNSRSEMNVSTLELGDSALYLCASSSTGYNEQFFGPGTRLTVL.

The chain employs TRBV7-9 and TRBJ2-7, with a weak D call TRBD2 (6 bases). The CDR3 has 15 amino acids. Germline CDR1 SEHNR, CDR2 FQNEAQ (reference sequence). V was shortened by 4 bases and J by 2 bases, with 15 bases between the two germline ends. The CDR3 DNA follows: TGTGCCAGCAGCTCCCCCCTAGCGAAGCCCTACGAGCAGTACTTC. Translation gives CASSSPLAKPYEQYF.

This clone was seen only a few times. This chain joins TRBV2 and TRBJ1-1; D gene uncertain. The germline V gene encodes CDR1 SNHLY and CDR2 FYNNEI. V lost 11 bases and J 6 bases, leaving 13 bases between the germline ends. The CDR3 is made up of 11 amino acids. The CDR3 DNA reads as TGTGCCGGCCGGGAGGGCCCTGAAGCTTTCTTT. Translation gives CAGREGPEAFF.

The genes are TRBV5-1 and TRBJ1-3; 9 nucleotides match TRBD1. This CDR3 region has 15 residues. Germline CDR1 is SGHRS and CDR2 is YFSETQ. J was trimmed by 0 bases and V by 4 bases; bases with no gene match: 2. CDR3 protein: CASSVDRGSGNTIYF. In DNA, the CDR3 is TGCGCCAGCAGCGTGGACAGGGGCTCTGGAAACACCATATATTTT.

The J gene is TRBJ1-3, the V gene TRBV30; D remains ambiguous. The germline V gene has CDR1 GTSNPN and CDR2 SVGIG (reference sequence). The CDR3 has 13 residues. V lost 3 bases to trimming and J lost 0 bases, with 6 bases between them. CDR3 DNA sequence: TGTGCCTGGAGCTACCGCTCTGGAAACACCATATATTTT. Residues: CAWSYRSGNTIYF.

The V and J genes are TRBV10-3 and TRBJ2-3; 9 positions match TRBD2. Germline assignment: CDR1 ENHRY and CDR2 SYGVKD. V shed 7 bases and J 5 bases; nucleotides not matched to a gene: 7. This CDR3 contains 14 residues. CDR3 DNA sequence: TGTGCCATCAAGGGAGCGGGGGGCAAAGATACGCAGTATTTT. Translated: CAIKGAGGKDTQYF.

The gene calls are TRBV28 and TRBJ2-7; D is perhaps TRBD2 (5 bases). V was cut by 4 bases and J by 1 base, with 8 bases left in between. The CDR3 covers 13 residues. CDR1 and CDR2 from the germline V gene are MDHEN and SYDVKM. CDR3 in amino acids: CASSWTFSYEQYF. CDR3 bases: TGTGCCAGCAGTTGGACTTTTTCCTACGAGCAGTACTTC. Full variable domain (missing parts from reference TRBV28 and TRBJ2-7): DVKVTQSSRYLVKRTGEKVFLECVQDMDHENMFWYRQDPGLGLRLIYFSYDVKMKEKGDIPEGYSVSREKKERFSLILESASTNQTSMYLCASSWTFSYEQYFGPGTRLTVT.

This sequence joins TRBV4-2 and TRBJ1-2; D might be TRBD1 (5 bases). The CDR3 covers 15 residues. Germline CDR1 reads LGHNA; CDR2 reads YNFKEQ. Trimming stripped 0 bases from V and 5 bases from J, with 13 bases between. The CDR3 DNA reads TGTGCCAGCAGCCAAGAGCAGGGCGCGGGGTATGGCTACACCTTC. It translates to CASSQEQGAGYGYTF.

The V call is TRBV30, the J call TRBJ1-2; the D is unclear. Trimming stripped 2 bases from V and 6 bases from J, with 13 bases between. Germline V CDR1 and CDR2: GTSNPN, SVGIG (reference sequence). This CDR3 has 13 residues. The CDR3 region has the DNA TGTGCCTGGAGTCTCAGTCGTGAGGATGGCTACACCTTC. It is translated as CAWSLSREDGYTF.

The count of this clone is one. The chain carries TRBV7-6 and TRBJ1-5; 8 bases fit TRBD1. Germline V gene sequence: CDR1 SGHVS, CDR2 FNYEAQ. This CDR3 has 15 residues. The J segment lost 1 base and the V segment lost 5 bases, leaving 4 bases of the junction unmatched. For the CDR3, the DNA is TGTGCCAGCAGCCTCGGACAGGGAAGCAATCAGCCCCAGCATTTT. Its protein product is CASSLGQGSNQPQHF.

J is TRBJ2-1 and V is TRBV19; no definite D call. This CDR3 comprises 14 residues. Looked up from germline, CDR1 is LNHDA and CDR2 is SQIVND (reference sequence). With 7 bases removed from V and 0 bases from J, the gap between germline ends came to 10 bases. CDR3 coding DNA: TGTGCCAGTAAGGAGAGAAGCTCCTACAATGAGCAGTTCTTC. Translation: CASKERSSYNEQFF.

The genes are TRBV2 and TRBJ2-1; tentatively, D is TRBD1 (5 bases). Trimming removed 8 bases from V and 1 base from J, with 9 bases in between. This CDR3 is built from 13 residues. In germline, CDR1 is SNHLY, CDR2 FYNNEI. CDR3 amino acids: CASHRSSYNEQFF. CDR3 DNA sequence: TGTGCCAGCCACAGGAGTTCCTACAATGAGCAGTTCTTC.

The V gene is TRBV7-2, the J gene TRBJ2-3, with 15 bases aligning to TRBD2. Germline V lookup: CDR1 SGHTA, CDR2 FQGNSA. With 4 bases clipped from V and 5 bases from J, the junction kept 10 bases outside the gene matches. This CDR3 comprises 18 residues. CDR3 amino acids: CASSSTRTSGGVGDTQYF. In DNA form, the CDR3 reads TGTGCCAGCAGCTCAACCAGGACTAGCGGGGGGGTCGGAGATACGCAGTATTTT.

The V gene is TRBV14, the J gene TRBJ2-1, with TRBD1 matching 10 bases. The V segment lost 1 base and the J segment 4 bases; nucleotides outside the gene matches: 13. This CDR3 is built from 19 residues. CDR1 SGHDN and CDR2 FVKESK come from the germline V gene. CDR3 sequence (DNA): TGTGCCAGCAGCCAAGCTCTCGGGACCGGGACAGGGGCGTACAATGAGCAGTTCTTC. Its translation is CASSQALGTGTGAYNEQFF.

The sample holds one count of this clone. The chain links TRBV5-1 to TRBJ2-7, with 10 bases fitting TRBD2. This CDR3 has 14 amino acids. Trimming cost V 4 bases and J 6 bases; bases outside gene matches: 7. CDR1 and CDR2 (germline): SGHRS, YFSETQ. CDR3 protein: CASSGSGRAPEQYF. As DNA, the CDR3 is TGCGCCAGCAGCGGGAGCGGGAGGGCCCCCGAGCAGTACTTC.

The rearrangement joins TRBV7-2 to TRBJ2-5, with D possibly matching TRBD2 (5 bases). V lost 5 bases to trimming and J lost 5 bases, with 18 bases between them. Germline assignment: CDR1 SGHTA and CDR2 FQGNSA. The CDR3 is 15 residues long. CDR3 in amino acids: CASSLRDLPGETQYF. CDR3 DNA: TGTGCCAGCAGCCTACGCGATCTACCGGGGGAGACCCAGTACTTC.

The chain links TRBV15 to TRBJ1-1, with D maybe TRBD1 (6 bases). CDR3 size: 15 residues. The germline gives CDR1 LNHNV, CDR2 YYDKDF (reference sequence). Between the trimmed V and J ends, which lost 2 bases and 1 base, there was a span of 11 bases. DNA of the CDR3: TGTGCCACCAGCAGATCCGGGACAACGAACACTGAAGCTTTCTTT. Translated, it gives CATSRSGTTNTEAFF. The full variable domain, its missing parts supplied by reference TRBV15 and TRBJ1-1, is DAMVIQNPRYQVTQFGKPVTLSCSQTLNHNVMYWYQQKSSQAPKLLFHYYDKDFNNEADTPDNFQSRRPNTSFCFLDIRSPGLGDTAMYLCATSRSGTTNTEAFFGQGTRLTVV.

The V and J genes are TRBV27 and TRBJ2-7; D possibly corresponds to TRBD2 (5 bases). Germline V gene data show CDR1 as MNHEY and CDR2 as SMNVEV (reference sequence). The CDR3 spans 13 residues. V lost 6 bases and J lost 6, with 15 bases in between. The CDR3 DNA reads TGTGCCAGCAGGCGGGCCGGTTTTGTCGAGCAGTACTTC. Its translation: CASRRAGFVEQYF.